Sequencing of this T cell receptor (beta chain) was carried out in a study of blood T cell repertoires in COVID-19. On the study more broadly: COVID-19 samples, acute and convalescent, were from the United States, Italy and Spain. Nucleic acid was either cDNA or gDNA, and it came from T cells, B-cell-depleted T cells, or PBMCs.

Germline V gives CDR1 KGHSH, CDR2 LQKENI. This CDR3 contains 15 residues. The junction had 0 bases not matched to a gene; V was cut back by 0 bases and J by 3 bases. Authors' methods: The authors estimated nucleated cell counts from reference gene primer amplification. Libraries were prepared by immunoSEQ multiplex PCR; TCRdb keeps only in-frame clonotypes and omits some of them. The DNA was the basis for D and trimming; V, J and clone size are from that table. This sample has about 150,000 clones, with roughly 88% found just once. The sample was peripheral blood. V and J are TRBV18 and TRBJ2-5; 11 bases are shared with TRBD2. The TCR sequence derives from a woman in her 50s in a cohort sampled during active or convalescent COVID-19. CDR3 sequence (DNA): TGTGCCAGCTCACCACCGGGACTAGCGGAAGAGACCCAGTACTTC. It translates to CASSPPGLAEETQYF.